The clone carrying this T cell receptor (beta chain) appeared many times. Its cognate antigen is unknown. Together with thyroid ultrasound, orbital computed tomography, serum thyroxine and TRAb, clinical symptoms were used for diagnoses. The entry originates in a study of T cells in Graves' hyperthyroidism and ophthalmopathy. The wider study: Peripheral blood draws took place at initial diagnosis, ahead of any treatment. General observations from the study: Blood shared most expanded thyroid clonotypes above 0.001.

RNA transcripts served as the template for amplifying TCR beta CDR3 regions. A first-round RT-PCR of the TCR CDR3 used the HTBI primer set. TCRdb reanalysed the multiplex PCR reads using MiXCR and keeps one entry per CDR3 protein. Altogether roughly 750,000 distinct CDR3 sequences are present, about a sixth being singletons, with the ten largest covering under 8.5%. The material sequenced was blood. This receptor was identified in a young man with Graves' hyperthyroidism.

The CDR3 DNA reads as TGCAGTGCTAGAGATGCTAGCGGGAGGCGCTCCTACAATGAGCAGTTCTTC. It translates to CSARDASGRRSYNEQFF. The chain combines TRBV20-1 with TRBJ2-1; 11 positions match TRBD2. CDR1 DFQATT and CDR2 SNEGSKA come from the germline V gene (reference sequence). This CDR3 is built from 17 residues. V lost 0 bases to trimming and J lost 0 bases; unmatched junction nucleotides: 4.